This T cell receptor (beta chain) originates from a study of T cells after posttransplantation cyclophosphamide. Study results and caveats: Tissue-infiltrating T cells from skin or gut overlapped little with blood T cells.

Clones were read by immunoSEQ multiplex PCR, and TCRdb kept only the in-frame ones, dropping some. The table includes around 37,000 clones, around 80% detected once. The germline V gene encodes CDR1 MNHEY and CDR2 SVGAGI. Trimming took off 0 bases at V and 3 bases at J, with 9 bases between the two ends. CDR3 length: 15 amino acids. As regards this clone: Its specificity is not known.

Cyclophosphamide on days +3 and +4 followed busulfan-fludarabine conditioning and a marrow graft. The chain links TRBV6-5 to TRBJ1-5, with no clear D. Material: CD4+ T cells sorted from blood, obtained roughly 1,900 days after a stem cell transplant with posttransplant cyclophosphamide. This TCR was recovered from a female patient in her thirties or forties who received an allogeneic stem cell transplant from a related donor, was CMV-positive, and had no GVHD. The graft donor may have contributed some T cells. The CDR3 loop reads CASSYSAAPNQPQHF. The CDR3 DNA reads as TGTGCCAGCAGTTACTCGGCGGCCCCCAATCAGCCCCAGCATTTT.